The 30 T cell receptor beta chains presented below share a single source sample, sequenced in a study of T cells after yellow fever vaccination. TCRdb analysed the 5' RACE reads with MiXCR anew, one entry per CDR3 protein. The sample lists some 340,000 distinct CDR3 sequences; over 4% were seen once. The sample in question was PBMCs, obtained 5 days after the yellow fever booster vaccination. Receptors were obtained from a man in his late teens or twenties who received the YFV17D yellow fever vaccine.

This clonotype has just a few counts. The chain carries TRBV20-1 and TRBJ1-1; TRBD1 matches at 7 bases. J was trimmed by 1 base and V by 6 bases; bases with no gene match: 5. The CDR3 runs 13 residues. The germline V gene has CDR1 DFQATT and CDR2 SNEGSKA (reference sequence). The CDR3 DNA sequence: TGCAGTGCGCTCGGGACAGCGAACACTGAAGCTTTCTTT. This gives the protein CSALGTANTEAFF.

This clonotype was detected only a few times. The rearrangement joins TRBV29-1 to TRBJ1-2, with TRBD1 matching 9 bases. Germline lookup yields CDR1 SQVTM and CDR2 ANQGSEA. This CDR3 spans 13 amino acids. The junction had 7 bases not matched to a gene; V was cut back by 3 bases and J by 8 bases. The CDR3 protein is CSVDRRQGVGYTF. CDR3 bases: TGCAGCGTTGATCGTCGACAGGGGGTAGGCTACACCTTC.

This clonotype appeared a few times. The V and J genes are TRBV18 and TRBJ2-3; 9 bases fit TRBD1. The J segment lost 6 bases and the V segment lost 3 bases, leaving 7 bases of the junction unmatched. CDR1 KGHSH and CDR2 LQKENI come from the germline V gene. This CDR3 is 15 amino acids long. The CDR3 nucleotides read TGTGCCAGCTCACCCCAATGGACAGGGGAGGATACGCAGTATTTT. Translating gives CASSPQWTGEDTQYF.

The rearrangement uses TRBV20-1 and TRBJ1-1, with 10 bases identical to TRBD1. The CDR3 runs to 14 residues. V shed 6 bases, J shed 3 bases, and the junction held 7 bases outside the gene matches. Per germline, CDR1 DFQATT and CDR2 SNEGSKA (reference sequence). CDR3 DNA sequence: TGCAGTGCCGAGCCGGGACAGGGGTACACTGAAGCTTTCTTT. This sequence encodes CSAEPGQGYTEAFF.

This clonotype was recorded many times. V is TRBV29-1 and J is TRBJ2-5; D may be TRBD1 or TRBD2 (6 bases each). The CDR3 runs 12 residues. Germline V CDR1 and CDR2: SQVTM, ANQGSEA. V lost 4 bases to trimming and J lost 4 bases, with 10 bases between them. The DNA of the CDR3 is TGCAGCGTTGCTGAGGGGGGAGAGACCCAGTACTTC. Amino acid sequence: CSVAEGGETQYF.

V gene TRBV4-2 combines with J gene TRBJ2-2, with D hard to call. The CDR3 is made up of 12 amino acids. Germline V gene sequence: CDR1 LGHNA, CDR2 YNFKEQ. Trimming shortened V by 0 bases and J by 8 bases, and 4 bases separated the two germline ends. CDR3 DNA: TGTGCCAGCAGCCAAGATAGGGGGGAGCTGTTTTTT. Amino acid sequence: CASSQDRGELFF.

The sample holds a few counts of this clonotype. The chain has TRBV5-1 and TRBJ2-7; tentative D call: TRBD1 (6 bases). V was shortened by 0 bases and J by 6 bases, with 22 bases between the two germline ends. Germline CDR1 is SGHRS and CDR2 is YFSETQ. The CDR3 totals 17 residues. The CDR3 loop is CASSLDPTGIQLGEQYV. The CDR3, as DNA: TGCGCCAGCAGCTTGGATCCAACAGGGATTCAGCTTGGCGAGCAGTACGTC.

The V call is TRBV6-5, the J call TRBJ1-2; no firm D call. The CDR3 has 16 residues. Per germline, CDR1 MNHEY and CDR2 SVGAGI. The V gene lost 0 bases and the J gene lost 4 bases, with 15 bases spanning the gap. In DNA form, the CDR3 reads TGTGCCAGCAGTTACTCGAATCCGCAGTTACCCTATGGCTACACCTTC. It yields the protein CASSYSNPQLPYGYTF.

This clonotype has at least ten counts. The rearrangement joins TRBV18 to TRBJ2-7; either TRBD1 or TRBD2 may fit D (5 bases each). This CDR3 has 14 amino acids. V was trimmed by 3 bases and J by 1 base, leaving 10 bases between them. Germline assignment: CDR1 KGHSH and CDR2 LQKENI. The CDR3 DNA is TGTGCCAGCTCACCCGGGACGGATTCCTACGAGCAGTACTTC. Protein product: CASSPGTDSYEQYF.

This clonotype appeared a single time. A much larger clonotype is one base distant, so this may be a read error. J is TRBJ2-3 and V is TRBV28; D remains ambiguous. CDR3 size: 10 residues. Germline CDR1 reads MDHEN; CDR2 reads SYDVKM. V dropped 6 bases and J dropped 2 bases, with 0 bases sitting between them. CDR3 loop: CASSTDTQYF. The CDR3 nucleotides read TGTGCCAGCAGCACAGATACGCAGTATTTT.

This chain joins TRBV15 and TRBJ2-5; D ambiguous. Germline V gives CDR1 LNHNV, CDR2 YYDKDF (reference sequence). The CDR3 loop spans 15 amino acids. With 0 bases removed from V and 5 bases from J, the gap between germline ends came to 13 bases. CDR3 bases: TGTGCCACCAGCAGAGATGGTTTCACCGCGGAGACCCAGTACTTC. Translated, it gives CATSRDGFTAETQYF. The variable domain in full, with the rest retrieved from reference TRBV15 and TRBJ2-5, is DAMVIQNPRYQVTQFGKPVTLSCSQTLNHNVMYWYQQKSSQAPKLLFHYYDKDFNNEADTPDNFQSRRPNTSFCFLDIRSPGLGDTAMYLCATSRDGFTAETQYFGPGTRLLVL.

This clonotype has only a few counts. V usage is TRBV20-1 and J usage is TRBJ1-1; D gene uncertain. Germline V gives CDR1 DFQATT, CDR2 SNEGSKA (reference sequence). V dropped 1 base and J dropped 1 base, with 10 bases sitting between them. CDR3 size: 14 residues. The DNA for the CDR3 is TGCAGTGCTAGAGTTGGACTGACGAACACTGAAGCTTTCTTT. It translates to CSARVGLTNTEAFF.

In its sample, this clonotype was seen a few times. This rearrangement joins TRBV18 to TRBJ2-7, with no clear D. CDR3 length: 19 amino acids. V was pared by 2 bases and J by 3 bases, with 26 bases between. Germline CDR1 is KGHSH and CDR2 is LQKENI. The CDR3 nucleotides read TGTGCCAGCTCACCATCCACTACTCCTTCCCAAACCCCAGGCTACGAGCAGTACTTC. It is translated as CASSPSTTPSQTPGYEQYF.

This chain joins TRBV27 and TRBJ1-1, with TRBD1 as a possible D gene (5 bases). Germline V lookup: CDR1 MNHEY, CDR2 SMNVEV (reference sequence). Trimming took 5 bases from V and 4 from J, leaving 17 bases between them. The CDR3 covers 15 residues. The CDR3 nucleotides are TGTGCCAGCAGTCGCCGACCCTCTGGGGGCACTGAAGCTTTCTTT. Its protein product is CASSRRPSGGTEAFF.

This clonotype was counted at least ten times. V and J are TRBV5-5 and TRBJ1-3, with TRBD1 matching 9 bases. J lost 2 bases, V lost 4 bases, and 10 bases had no gene match. The CDR3 loop spans 17 amino acids. Germline V gives CDR1 SGHKS, CDR2 YYEKEE (reference sequence). For the CDR3, the DNA is TGTGCCAGCAGCCTGGGACAGGGAATACTTACTGGAAACACCATATATTTT. Translation: CASSLGQGILTGNTIYF.

This clonotype was counted a few times. This sequence joins TRBV6-6 and TRBJ2-1; no firm D call. The CDR3 covers 14 residues. V lost 11 bases and J 2 bases, leaving 16 bases between the germline ends. CDR1 and CDR2 (germline): MNHNY, SVGAGI (reference sequence). The CDR3 spells CASDPKGPYNEQFF. CDR3 nucleotide sequence: TGTGCCTCGGACCCGAAGGGTCCCTACAATGAGCAGTTCTTC.

This clonotype was observed a few times. The chain recombines TRBV7-2 with TRBJ1-2; 10 nucleotides agree with TRBD1. Germline values: CDR1 SGHTA, CDR2 FQGNSA. V gave up 5 bases and J gave up 7 bases; unmatched junction bases: 4. The CDR3 runs 13 residues. CDR3 nucleotides: TGTGCCAGCAGCCCAGACAGGGGGCTTGGCTACACCTTC. It yields the protein CASSPDRGLGYTF.

This clonotype has just a few counts. The gene calls are TRBV5-1 and TRBJ1-1, with 8 bases fitting TRBD1. V lost 1 base and J lost 1; bases outside the gene matches: 6. Per the germline V gene, CDR1 is SGHRS and CDR2 is YFSETQ. The CDR3 covers 16 residues. CDR3 amino acids: CASSLLGQGTNTEAFF. The DNA for the CDR3 is TGCGCCAGCAGCTTGCTAGGACAGGGAACGAACACTGAAGCTTTCTTT.

The CDR3 bases are TGCAGTGCAGTCTCCGGGTCCCTGGGCTCCGAGCAGTACTTC. Translated: CSAVSGSLGSEQYF. J is TRBJ2-7 and V is TRBV20-1; D not certain. V lost 6 bases, J lost 6 bases, and 21 bases lay in between. The V gene's germline CDR1 is DFQATT and CDR2 SNEGSKA (reference sequence). CDR3 size: 14 residues.

The table lists this clonotype with a few counts. The J gene is TRBJ2-2, the V gene TRBV3-1; possibly TRBD2 for D (6 bases). The CDR3 length is 15 residues. Germline CDR1 reads LGHDT; CDR2 reads YNNKEL (reference sequence). V lost 4 bases, J lost 4 bases, and 13 bases lay in between. CDR3 in amino acids: CASSRGAGRTGELFF. CDR3 coding DNA: TGTGCCAGCAGCCGCGGGGCGGGCCGCACCGGGGAGCTGTTTTTT.

The chain recombines TRBV4-1 with TRBJ1-4; D is uncertain. The germline V and J ends were trimmed by 1 base and 0 bases, with 12 bases remaining between them. This CDR3 is 17 amino acids long. In germline, CDR1 is MGHRA, CDR2 YSYEKL. CDR3 loop: CASSQVGGRATNEKLFF. The CDR3 DNA follows: TGCGCCAGCAGCCAAGTTGGTGGAAGAGCAACTAATGAAAAACTGTTTTTT.

Ten or more counts support this clonotype. The V and J genes are TRBV4-3 and TRBJ2-1; TRBD1 might be the D (5 bases). This CDR3 region has 15 residues. Trimming took off 2 bases at V and 0 bases at J, with 8 bases between the two ends. CDR1 LGHNA and CDR2 YSLEER come from the germline V gene. The CDR3 region is CASSQRQSSYNEQFF. In nucleotides, the CDR3 is TGCGCCAGCAGCCAACGACAGAGCTCCTACAATGAGCAGTTCTTC.

This clonotype was observed many times. The gene calls are TRBV3-1 and TRBJ1-6; D gene unclear. This CDR3 region has 16 residues. CDR1 is LGHDT and CDR2 is YNNKEL in the germline V gene (reference sequence). V lost 0 bases to trimming and J lost 4 bases, with 10 bases between them. For the CDR3, the DNA is TGTGCCAGCAGCCAAGAAGGTGGCACTTATAATTCACCCCTCCACTTT. Encoded protein: CASSQEGGTYNSPLHF.

This clonotype was recorded at least ten times. The chain has TRBV9 and TRBJ2-2, with D perhaps matching TRBD1 or TRBD2 (6 bases each). Trimming pared 4 bases from V and 0 bases from J, leaving 13 bases between. The germline CDR1 and CDR2 sequences are SGDLS and YYNGEE. The CDR3 consists of 16 residues. This CDR3 is CASSPRGASNTGELFF. In DNA, the CDR3 is TGTGCCAGCAGCCCGAGGGGGGCTTCGAACACCGGGGAGCTGTTTTTT.

The CDR3 DNA reads TGTGCCAGCAGTCCTTGGACAGGGGAGAACACTGAAGCTTTCTTT. Protein sequence: CASSPWTGENTEAFF. The chain combines TRBV27 with TRBJ1-1, with 9 bases lining up with TRBD1. With 5 bases clipped from V and 1 base from J, the junction kept 5 bases outside the gene matches. Germline V gene sequence: CDR1 MNHEY, CDR2 SMNVEV (reference sequence). The CDR3 covers 15 residues.

At least ten counts were recorded for this clonotype. This chain links TRBV5-1 with TRBJ1-1; the D gene is possibly TRBD1 (5 bases). The CDR3 runs to 15 residues. Germline V gives CDR1 SGHRS, CDR2 YFSETQ. Trimming cost V 0 bases and J 6 bases, with 15 bases left between them. The CDR3 is CASSLVSGPSAEAFF. Written as DNA, the CDR3 is TGCGCCAGCAGCTTGGTGTCGGGGCCGAGCGCTGAAGCTTTCTTT.

This clonotype was observed a handful of times. The chain carries TRBV6-5 and TRBJ1-6; D uncertain. The V end lost 5 bases, the J end lost 10 bases, and 15 bases lay between the germline ends. Per the germline V gene, CDR1 is MNHEY and CDR2 is SVGAGI. The CDR3 is 14 amino acids. DNA for the CDR3: TGTGCCAGCAGTCGAGAGGCCCGCTGGTCACCCCTCCACTTT. This translates into CASSREARWSPLHF.

CDR3 protein: CASSHGRMSNEQFF. The DNA for the CDR3 is TGTGCCAGCAGCCACGGAAGGATGTCCAATGAGCAGTTCTTC. The V call is TRBV7-3, the J call TRBJ2-1; D not resolved. Trimming removed 5 bases at V and 6 bases at J, with 14 bases between. Germline V gene lookup returns CDR1 SGHTA and CDR2 FQGTGA. This CDR3 spans 14 amino acids.

This clonotype was detected many times. V usage is TRBV9 and J usage is TRBJ2-7; a weak D match, TRBD1 (5 bases). V was trimmed by 0 bases and J by 7 bases, leaving 8 bases between them. The CDR3 is 12 amino acids. Germline V gene lookup returns CDR1 SGDLS and CDR2 YYNGEE. CDR3 coding DNA: TGTGCCAGCAGCGTAGGGGCAGGGGAGCAGTACTTC. Translated: CASSVGAGEQYF.

This clonotype was seen at least ten times. The chain carries TRBV11-1 and TRBJ2-1; D is ambiguous. Germline CDR1 SGHAT, CDR2 FQDESV (reference sequence). This CDR3 has 12 amino acids. V was clipped by 8 bases and J by 8 bases, with 13 bases between them. This CDR3 reads CASALGVDEQFF. The DNA for the CDR3 is TGTGCCAGCGCCTTGGGCGTGGATGAGCAGTTCTTC. The complete variable domain, with remaining parts taken from reference TRBV11-1 and TRBJ2-1, reads EAEVAQSPRYKITEKSQAVAFWCDPISGHATLYWYRQILGQGPELLVQFQDESVVDDSQLPKDRFSAERLKGVDSTLKIQPAELGDSAMYLCASALGVDEQFFGPGTRLTVL.